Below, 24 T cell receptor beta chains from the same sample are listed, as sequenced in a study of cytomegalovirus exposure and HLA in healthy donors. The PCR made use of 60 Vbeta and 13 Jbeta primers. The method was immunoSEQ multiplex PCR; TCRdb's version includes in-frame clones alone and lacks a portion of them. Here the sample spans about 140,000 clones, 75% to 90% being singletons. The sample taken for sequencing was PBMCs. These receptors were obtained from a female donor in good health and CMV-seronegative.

The CDR3 loop reads CASSQGYEQYF. The DNA of the CDR3 is TGTGCCAGCAGCCAGGGCTACGAGCAGTACTTC. The rearrangement uses TRBV28 and TRBJ2-7; a possible D gene is TRBD1 (5 bases). Between the trimmed V and J ends, which lost 6 bases and 3 bases, there was a span of 6 bases. CDR3 size: 11 residues. Germline V CDR1 and CDR2: MDHEN, SYDVKM.

The CDR3 DNA follows: TGTGCCGGGATTCTTGTCTCTGGGGCCAACGTCCTGACTTTC. This translates into CAGILVSGANVLTF. The chain uses TRBV30 and TRBJ2-6; D gene ambiguous. CDR3 size: 14 residues. Trimming shortened V by 8 bases and J by 0 bases, and 11 bases separated the two germline ends. Per germline, CDR1 GTSNPN and CDR2 SVGIG (reference sequence).

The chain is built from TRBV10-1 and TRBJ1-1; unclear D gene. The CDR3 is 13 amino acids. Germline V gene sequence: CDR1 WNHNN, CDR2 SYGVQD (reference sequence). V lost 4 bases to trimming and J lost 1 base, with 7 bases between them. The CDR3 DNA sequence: TGCGCCAGCAGTGCTACAGCGAACACTGAAGCTTTCTTT. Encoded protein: CASSATANTEAFF.

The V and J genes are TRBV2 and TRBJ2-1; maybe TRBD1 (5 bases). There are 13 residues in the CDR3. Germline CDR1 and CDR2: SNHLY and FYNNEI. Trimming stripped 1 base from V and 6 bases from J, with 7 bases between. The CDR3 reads CASSEGTPNEQFF. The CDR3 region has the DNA TGTGCCAGCAGTGAAGGGACACCCAATGAGCAGTTCTTC.

CDR3 sequence reads: CASSSGGKIDYGYTF. The DNA for the CDR3 is TGTGCCAGCAGCTCTGGAGGGAAAATAGACTATGGCTACACCTTC. J is TRBJ1-2 and V is TRBV5-6; D is undetermined. Germline lookup yields CDR1 SGHDT and CDR2 YYEEEE. Trimming removed 3 bases at V and 3 bases at J, with 15 bases between. The CDR3 totals 15 residues.

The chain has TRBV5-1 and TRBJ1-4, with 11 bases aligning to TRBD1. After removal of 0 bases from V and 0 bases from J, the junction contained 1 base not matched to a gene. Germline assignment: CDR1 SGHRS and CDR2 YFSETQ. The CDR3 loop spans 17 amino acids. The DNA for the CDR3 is TGCGCCAGCAGCTTGGTGGGACAGGGGGCAACTAATGAAAAACTGTTTTTT. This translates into CASSLVGQGATNEKLFF.

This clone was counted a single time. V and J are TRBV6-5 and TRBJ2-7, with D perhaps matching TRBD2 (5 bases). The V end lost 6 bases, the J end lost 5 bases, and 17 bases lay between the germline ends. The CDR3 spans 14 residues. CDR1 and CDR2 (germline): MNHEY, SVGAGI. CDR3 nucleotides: TGTGCCAGCAGCCCCCGACTTCCGGGGAACGAGCAGTACTTC. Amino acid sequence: CASSPRLPGNEQYF.

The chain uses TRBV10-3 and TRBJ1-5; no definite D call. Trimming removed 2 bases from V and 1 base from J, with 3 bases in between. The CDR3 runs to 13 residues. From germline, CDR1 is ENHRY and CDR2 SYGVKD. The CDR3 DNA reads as TGTGCCATCAGTGAGATAAGCAATCAGCCCCAGCATTTT. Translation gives CAISEISNQPQHF.

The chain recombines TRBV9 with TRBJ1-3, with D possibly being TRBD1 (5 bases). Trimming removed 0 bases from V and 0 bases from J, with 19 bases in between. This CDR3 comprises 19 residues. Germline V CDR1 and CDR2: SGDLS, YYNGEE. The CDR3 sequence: CASSVVPGVAHISGNTIYF. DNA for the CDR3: TGTGCCAGCAGCGTAGTTCCGGGGGTTGCGCATATCTCTGGAAACACCATATATTTT.

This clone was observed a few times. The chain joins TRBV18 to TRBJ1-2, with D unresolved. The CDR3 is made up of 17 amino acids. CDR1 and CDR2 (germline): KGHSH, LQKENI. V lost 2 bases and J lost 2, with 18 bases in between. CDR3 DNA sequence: TGTGCCAGCTCACCATCCTACCCCGGGAACCTAAACTATGGCTACACCTTC. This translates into CASSPSYPGNLNYGYTF. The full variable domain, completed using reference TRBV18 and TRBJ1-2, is NAGVMQNPRHLVRRRGQEARLRCSPMKGHSHVYWYRQLPEEGLKFMVYLQKENIIDESGMPKERFSAEFPKEGPSILRIQQVVRGDSAAYFCASSPSYPGNLNYGYTFGSGTRLTVV.

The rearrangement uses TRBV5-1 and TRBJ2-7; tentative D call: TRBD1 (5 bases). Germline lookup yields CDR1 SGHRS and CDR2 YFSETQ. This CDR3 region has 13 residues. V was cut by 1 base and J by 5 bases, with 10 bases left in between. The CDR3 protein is CASSLSVTDEQYF. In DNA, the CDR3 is TGCGCCAGCAGCTTGTCCGTGACAGACGAGCAGTACTTC.

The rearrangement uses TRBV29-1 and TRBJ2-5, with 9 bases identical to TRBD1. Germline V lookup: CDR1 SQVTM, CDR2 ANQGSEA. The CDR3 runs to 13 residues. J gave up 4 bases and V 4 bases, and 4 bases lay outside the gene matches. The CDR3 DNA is TGCAGCGTTGTGGACAGGGGTGGAGAGACCCAGTACTTC. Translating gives CSVVDRGGETQYF.

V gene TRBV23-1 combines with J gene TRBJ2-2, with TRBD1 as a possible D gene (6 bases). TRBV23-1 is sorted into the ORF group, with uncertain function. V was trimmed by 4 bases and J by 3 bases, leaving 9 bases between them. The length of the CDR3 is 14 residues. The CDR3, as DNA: TGCGCCAGCAGTCGCACAGGGTACACCGGGGAGCTGTTTTTT. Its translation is CASSRTGYTGELFF.

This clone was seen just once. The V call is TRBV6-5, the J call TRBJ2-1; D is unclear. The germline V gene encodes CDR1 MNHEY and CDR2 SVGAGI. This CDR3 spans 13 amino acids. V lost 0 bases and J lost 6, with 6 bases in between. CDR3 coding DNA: TGTGCCAGCAGTTACTCCAGGTTCAATGAGCAGTTCTTC. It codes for CASSYSRFNEQFF.

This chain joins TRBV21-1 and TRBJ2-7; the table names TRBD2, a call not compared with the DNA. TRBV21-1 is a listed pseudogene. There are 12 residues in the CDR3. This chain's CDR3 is CASSPPEGEQYF. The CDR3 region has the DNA TGTGCCAGCAGCCCCCCGGAGGGCGAGCAGTACTTC.

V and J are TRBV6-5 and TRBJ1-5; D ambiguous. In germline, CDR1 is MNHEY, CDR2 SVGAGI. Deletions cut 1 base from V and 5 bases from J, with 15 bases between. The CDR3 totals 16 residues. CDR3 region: CASSYLPLADDQPQHF. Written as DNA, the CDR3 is TGTGCCAGCAGTTACTTACCCCTAGCAGACGATCAGCCCCAGCATTTT.

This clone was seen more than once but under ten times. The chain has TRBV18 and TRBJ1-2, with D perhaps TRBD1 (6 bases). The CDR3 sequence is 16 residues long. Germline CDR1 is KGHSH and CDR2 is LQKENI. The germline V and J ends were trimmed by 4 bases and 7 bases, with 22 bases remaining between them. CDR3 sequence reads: CASSLSRDTPHRGYTF. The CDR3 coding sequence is TGTGCCAGCTCACTCTCCCGGGACACTCCTCATCGTGGCTACACCTTC. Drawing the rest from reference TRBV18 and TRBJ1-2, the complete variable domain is NAGVMQNPRHLVRRRGQEARLRCSPMKGHSHVYWYRQLPEEGLKFMVYLQKENIIDESGMPKERFSAEFPKEGPSILRIQQVVRGDSAAYFCASSLSRDTPHRGYTFGSGTRLTVV.

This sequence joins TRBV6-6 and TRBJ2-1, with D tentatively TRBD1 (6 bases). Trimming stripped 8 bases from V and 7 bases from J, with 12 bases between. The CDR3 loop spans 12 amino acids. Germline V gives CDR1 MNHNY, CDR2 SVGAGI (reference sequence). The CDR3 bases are TGTGCCAGCTCACAGGGTCTGAATGAGCAGTTCTTC. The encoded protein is CASSQGLNEQFF.

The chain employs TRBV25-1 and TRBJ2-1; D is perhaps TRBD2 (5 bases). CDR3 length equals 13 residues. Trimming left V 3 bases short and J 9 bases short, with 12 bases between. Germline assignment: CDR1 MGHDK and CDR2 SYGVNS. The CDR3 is CASSDLAPSEQFF. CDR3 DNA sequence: TGTGCCAGCAGTGATCTAGCTCCCAGTGAGCAGTTCTTC.

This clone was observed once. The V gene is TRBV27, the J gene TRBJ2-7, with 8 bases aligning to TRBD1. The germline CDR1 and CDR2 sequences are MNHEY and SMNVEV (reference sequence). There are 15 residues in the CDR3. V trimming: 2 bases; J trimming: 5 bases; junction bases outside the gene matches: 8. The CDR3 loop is CASSLGAGGIHEQYF. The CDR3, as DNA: TGTGCCAGCAGTTTAGGGGCAGGGGGCATCCACGAGCAGTACTTC.

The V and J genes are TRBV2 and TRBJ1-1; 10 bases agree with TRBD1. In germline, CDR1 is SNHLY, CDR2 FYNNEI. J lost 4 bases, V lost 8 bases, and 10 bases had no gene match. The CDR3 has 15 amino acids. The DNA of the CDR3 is TGTGCCAGCCAATATGGGACAGGGGTGTCCACTGAAGCTTTCTTT. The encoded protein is CASQYGTGVSTEAFF.

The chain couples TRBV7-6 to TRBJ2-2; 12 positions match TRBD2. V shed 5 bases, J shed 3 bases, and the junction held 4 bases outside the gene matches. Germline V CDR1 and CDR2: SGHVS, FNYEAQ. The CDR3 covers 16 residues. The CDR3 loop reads CASSPSGRADTGELFF. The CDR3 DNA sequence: TGTGCCAGCAGCCCTAGCGGGAGGGCGGACACCGGGGAGCTGTTTTTT.

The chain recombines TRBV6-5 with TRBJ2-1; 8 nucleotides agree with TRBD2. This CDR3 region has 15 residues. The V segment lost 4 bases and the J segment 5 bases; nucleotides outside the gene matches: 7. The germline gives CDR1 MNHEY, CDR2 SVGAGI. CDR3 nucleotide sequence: TGTGCCAGCAGTTTCGGGACTAGTCCAAACAATGAGCAGTTCTTC. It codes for CASSFGTSPNNEQFF.

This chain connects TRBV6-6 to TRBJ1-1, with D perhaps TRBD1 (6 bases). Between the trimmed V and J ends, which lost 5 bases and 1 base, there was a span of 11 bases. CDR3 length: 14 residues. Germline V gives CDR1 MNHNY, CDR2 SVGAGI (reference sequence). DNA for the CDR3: TGTGCCAGCAGTAAATTGACAGGGAACACTGAAGCTTTCTTT. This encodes CASSKLTGNTEAFF.